This T cell receptor (beta chain) was sequenced during a study of blood T cell repertoires in COVID-19. Study-level background: The study drew acute and convalescent COVID-19 samples from the United States, Italy and Spain. Sample material is recorded as cDNA or gDNA derived from T cells, B-cell-depleted T cells, or PBMCs.

Per the authors' pipeline: Estimation of nucleated cell counts was performed using reference gene primer amplification. TCRdb keeps only in-frame clones here, not all; method: immunoSEQ multiplex PCR. The V and J calls and the clone size are those of that table, but D and trimming were determined from the DNA. This sample carries about 190,000 clones, over 75% of them seen once, and the ten largest clones take approximately 13%. Notes on this clone: Sequence at one end of the junction differs from germline and may be a read error.

Per germline, CDR1 LNHDA and CDR2 SQIVND (reference sequence). This CDR3 has 15 residues. This receptor was obtained from a middle-aged man who had recovered from COVID-19. The sequencing input was peripheral blood. The chain links TRBV19 to TRBJ1-5, with 7 positions matching TRBD1. The CDR3 is CASSVDRARNQPQHF. In DNA, the CDR3 is TGTGCCAGTAGTGTAGACAGGGCCCGCAATCAGCCCCAGCATTTT.